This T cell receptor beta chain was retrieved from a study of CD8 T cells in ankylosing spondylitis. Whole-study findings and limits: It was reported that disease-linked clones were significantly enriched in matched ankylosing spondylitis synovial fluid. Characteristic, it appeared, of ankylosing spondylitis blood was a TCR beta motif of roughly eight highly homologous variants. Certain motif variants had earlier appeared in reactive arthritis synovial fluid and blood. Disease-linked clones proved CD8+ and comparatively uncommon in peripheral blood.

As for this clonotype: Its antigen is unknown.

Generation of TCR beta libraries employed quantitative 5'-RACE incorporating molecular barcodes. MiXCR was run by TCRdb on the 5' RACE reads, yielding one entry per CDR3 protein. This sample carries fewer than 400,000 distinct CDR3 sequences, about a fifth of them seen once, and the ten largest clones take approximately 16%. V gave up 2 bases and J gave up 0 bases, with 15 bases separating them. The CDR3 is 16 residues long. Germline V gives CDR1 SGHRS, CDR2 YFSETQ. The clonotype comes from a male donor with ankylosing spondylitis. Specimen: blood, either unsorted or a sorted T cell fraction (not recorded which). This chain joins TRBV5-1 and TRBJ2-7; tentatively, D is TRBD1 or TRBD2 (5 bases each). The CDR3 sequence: CASSFLEQGASYEQYF. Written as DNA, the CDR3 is TGCGCCAGCAGCTTCCTTGAGCAGGGAGCCTCCTACGAGCAGTACTTC.